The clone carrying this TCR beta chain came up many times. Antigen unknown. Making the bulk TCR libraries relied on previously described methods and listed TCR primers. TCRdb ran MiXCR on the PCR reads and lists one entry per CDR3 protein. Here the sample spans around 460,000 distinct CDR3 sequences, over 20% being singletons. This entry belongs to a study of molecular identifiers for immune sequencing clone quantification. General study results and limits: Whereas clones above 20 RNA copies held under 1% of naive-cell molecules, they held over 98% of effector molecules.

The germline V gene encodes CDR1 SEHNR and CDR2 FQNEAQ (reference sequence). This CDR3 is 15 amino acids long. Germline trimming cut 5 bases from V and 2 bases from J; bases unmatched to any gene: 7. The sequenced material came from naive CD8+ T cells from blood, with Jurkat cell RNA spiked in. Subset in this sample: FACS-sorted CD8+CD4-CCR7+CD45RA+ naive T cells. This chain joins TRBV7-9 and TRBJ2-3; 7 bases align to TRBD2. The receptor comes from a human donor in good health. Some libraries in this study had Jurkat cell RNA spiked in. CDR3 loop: CASSPLSGPTDTQYF. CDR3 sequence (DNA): TGTGCCAGCAGCCCCCTTAGCGGGCCCACAGATACGCAGTATTTT.